The next 28 T cell receptor beta chains were all read from a single sample in a study of response to subunit inactivated influenza vaccine (dated 2018 in TCRdb). The library was obtained by RT-PCR. Sequenced on an Illumina HiSeq 2500. Starting from the raw public reads, TCRdb applied fastp trimming at Q25, assembled clones with MiXCR and retained in-frame beta chains. One record per CDR3 amino acid sequence lists the most common genes and DNA. The sample contains approximately 500,000 distinct CDR3 sequences, approximately 13% of them found a single time. Of the sample, approximately 14% falls within the top ten clones. In light of the paper, this sample's time point label describes: approximately 40 days after influenza vaccine administration. The input for sequencing was PBMCs from blood, taken 45 days after vaccination. The receptors here all came from a man aged 45-65 years who received an inactivated influenza vaccine. Donor details come from another sample of the same person, matched by shared clones.

The V call is TRBV12-3 or TRBV12-4, the J call TRBJ2-1, with D tentatively TRBD2 (6 bases). The CDR3 sequence is 16 residues long. V gave up 0 bases and J gave up 6 bases, with 15 bases separating them. In DNA form, the CDR3 reads TGTGCCAGCAGTTTAGCGCTCTCGCGGGGTCGCAATGAGCAGTTCTTC. It translates to CASSLALSRGRNEQFF.

This clonotype was counted between two and nine times. The rearrangement links TRBV10-3 to TRBJ2-5; 14 positions match TRBD2. The V gene's germline CDR1 is ENHRY and CDR2 SYGVKD. This CDR3 region has 16 residues. V shed 4 bases, J shed 1 base, and the junction held 2 bases outside the gene matches. CDR3 amino acids: CAISGTSGGLQETQYF. The DNA for the CDR3 is TGTGCCATCAGTGGGACTAGCGGGGGGCTCCAAGAGACCCAGTACTTC.

This clonotype turned up a few times. The rearrangement links TRBV20-1 to TRBJ2-3; TRBD2 matches at 13 bases. Germline V lookup: CDR1 DFQATT, CDR2 SNEGSKA (reference sequence). This CDR3 has 14 amino acids. After removal of 6 bases from V and 3 bases from J, the junction contained 3 bases not matched to a gene. CDR3 residues: CSATSGGVTDTQYF. The CDR3, as DNA: TGCAGTGCAACTAGCGGGGGGGTGACAGATACGCAGTATTTT.

The J gene is TRBJ1-2, the V gene TRBV7-2, with unresolved D. The CDR3 consists of 11 residues. V was shortened by 5 bases and J by 10 bases, with 11 bases between the two germline ends. Germline V lookup: CDR1 SGHTA, CDR2 FQGNSA. The CDR3, as DNA: TGTGCCAGCAGCCTCCACGGGGACTACACCTTC. Translating gives CASSLHGDYTF.

V gene TRBV9 combines with J gene TRBJ2-7, with TRBD2 matching 13 bases. The germline V gene encodes CDR1 SGDLS and CDR2 YYNGEE. The CDR3 length is 15 residues. V lost 4 bases, J lost 9 bases, and 10 bases stayed unmatched. The DNA for the CDR3 is TGTGCCAGCAGCTCCGGAACTAGCGGGAGGGACGGGCAGTACTTC. Translated, it gives CASSSGTSGRDGQYF.

The rearrangement links TRBV20-1 to TRBJ2-7, with 11 bases matching TRBD1. There are 15 residues in the CDR3. Per the germline V gene, CDR1 is DFQATT and CDR2 is SNEGSKA (reference sequence). V shed 6 bases and J 7 bases; nucleotides not matched to a gene: 14. CDR3 DNA sequence: TGCAGTGCGCGGGACAGGGGGGGTCTCTCTCATGAGCAGTACTTC. This gives the protein CSARDRGGLSHEQYF.

The chain has TRBV9 and TRBJ2-2; TRBD1 agrees at 9 bases. Unmatched junction bases numbered 13, after V lost 3 bases and J lost 1 base. Germline V gene lookup returns CDR1 SGDLS and CDR2 YYNGEE. This CDR3 has 19 residues. CDR3 nucleotide sequence: TGTGCCAGCAGCGAACGCGACCTCGGGACAGGGCTGAACACCGGGGAGCTGTTTTTT. It yields the protein CASSERDLGTGLNTGELFF.

The chain is built from TRBV6-1 and TRBJ2-1; TRBD2 aligns across 13 bases. This CDR3 has 16 amino acids. V was pared by 7 bases and J by 5 bases, with 8 bases of the junction left unmatched. The germline V gene has CDR1 MNHNS and CDR2 SASEGT. CDR3 in DNA: TGTGCCAGCACCAGGACTAGCGGGAGTGTCAACAATGAGCAGTTCTTC. This gives the protein CASTRTSGSVNNEQFF.

V and J are TRBV20-1 and TRBJ2-5; 9 bases fit TRBD2. The ends lost 3 bases at V and 6 bases at J; junction bases unmatched: 14. The CDR3 loop spans 16 amino acids. Germline V gives CDR1 DFQATT, CDR2 SNEGSKA (reference sequence). For the CDR3, the DNA is TGCAGTGCTAGGGGTTCGGGCCTAGCGGGATCTAAGACCCAGTACTTC. The encoded protein is CSARGSGLAGSKTQYF.

Concerning this clonotype itself: One end of the junction fails to match germline, which may point to a read error. The chain combines TRBV7-2 with TRBJ2-7; 10 bases map to TRBD1. The CDR3 consists of 16 residues. CDR1 and CDR2 (germline): SGHTA, FQGNSA. CDR3 DNA sequence: TGTGCCAGCAGCTCCACCAGGGACAGGGGTTCCTTCGAGCAGTACTTC. The encoded protein is CASSSTRDRGSFEQYF.

This clonotype was picked up a small number of times. The chain links TRBV6-1 to TRBJ2-2; D call uncertain. Trimming took 7 bases from V and 4 from J, leaving 10 bases between them. The germline V gene encodes CDR1 MNHNS and CDR2 SASEGT. The CDR3 runs to 13 residues. Here the CDR3 DNA reads TGTGCCAGCAAGTACGTGGGCACCGGGGAGCTGTTTTTT. Amino acid sequence: CASKYVGTGELFF.

The sample holds many counts of this clonotype. The gene calls are TRBV5-1 and TRBJ1-1; possible D gene TRBD1, 6 bases. This CDR3 comprises 13 residues. The germline V gene has CDR1 SGHRS and CDR2 YFSETQ. Trimming took off 3 bases at V and 4 bases at J, with 10 bases between the two ends. Written as DNA, the CDR3 is TGCGCCAGCAGCTGGAGGACAGCCACTGAAGCTTTCTTT. It codes for CASSWRTATEAFF.

This sequence joins TRBV5-1 and TRBJ2-2, with D tentatively TRBD1 or TRBD2 (5 bases each). Trimming removed 0 bases at V and 0 bases at J, with 18 bases between. Germline CDR1 reads SGHRS; CDR2 reads YFSETQ. There are 19 residues in the CDR3. In nucleotides, the CDR3 is TGCGCCAGCAGCTTGGATCCGGGACGCCATCTCGCGAACACCGGGGAGCTGTTTTTT. Translation gives CASSLDPGRHLANTGELFF.

V and J are TRBV28 and TRBJ2-7; D ambiguous. The CDR3 totals 15 residues. Germline CDR1 reads MDHEN; CDR2 reads SYDVKM. V dropped 0 bases and J dropped 3 bases, with 12 bases sitting between them. As DNA, the CDR3 is TGTGCCAGCAGTTTATGGGGCCAGATCGGCTACGAGCAGTACTTC. Residues: CASSLWGQIGYEQYF.

The genes are TRBV11-2 and TRBJ2-1; TRBD2 matches 9 bases. The CDR3 totals 19 residues. Trimming at V came to 3 bases and at J to 9 bases, leaving 21 bases not matched to a gene. Germline V gene lookup returns CDR1 SGHAT and CDR2 FQNNGV. Written as DNA, the CDR3 is TGTGCCAGCAGCTTCCCGCGGGAGGGCCCTCGGGCGACATTGGGTGAGCAGTTCTTC. Translated: CASSFPREGPRATLGEQFF.

The chain uses TRBV7-2 and TRBJ2-4; 7 nucleotides agree with TRBD2. The CDR3 totals 16 residues. CDR1 and CDR2 from the germline V gene are SGHTA and FQGNSA. V lost 6 bases and J lost 0; bases outside the gene matches: 8. The CDR3 region is CASSSSGTLAKNIQYF. CDR3 coding DNA: TGTGCCAGCAGTTCTAGCGGTACCTTAGCCAAAAACATTCAGTACTTC.

The chain links TRBV7-2 to TRBJ1-5; TRBD1 matches 8 bases. The germline CDR1 and CDR2 sequences are SGHTA and FQGNSA. The CDR3 is 15 amino acids. J gave up 5 bases and V 5 bases, and 8 bases lay outside the gene matches. The CDR3 here is CASSTQTGEHQPQHF. In nucleotides, the CDR3 is TGTGCCAGCAGCACTCAGACAGGGGAACATCAGCCCCAGCATTTT.

This sequence joins TRBV7-2 and TRBJ1-2, with D hard to call. The CDR3 runs 12 residues. Deletions cut 5 bases from V and 8 bases from J, with 12 bases between. Germline CDR1 is SGHTA and CDR2 is FQGNSA. The CDR3 is CASSPGLGGYTF. The DNA of the CDR3 is TGTGCCAGCAGCCCCGGACTGGGAGGCTACACCTTC.

The J gene is TRBJ2-6, the V gene TRBV20-1, with D maybe TRBD1 (6 bases). This CDR3 has 14 residues. Trimming removed 3 bases at V and 4 bases at J, with 10 bases between. In germline, CDR1 is DFQATT, CDR2 SNEGSKA (reference sequence). DNA for the CDR3: TGCAGTGCTAGTAGGGGGTCCGGGGCCAACGTCCTGACTTTC. Its protein is CSASRGSGANVLTF.

The table lists this clonotype with many counts. The V call is TRBV6-1, the J call TRBJ2-1; D is uncertain. CDR1 and CDR2 (germline): MNHNS, SASEGT. CDR3 length equals 10 residues. The V end lost 7 bases, the J end lost 6 bases, and 4 bases lay between the germline ends. The CDR3 region is CASNSNEQFF. The DNA of the CDR3 is TGTGCCAGCAATAGCAATGAGCAGTTCTTC.

In this sample, this clonotype turned up a few times. The chain couples TRBV25-1 to TRBJ1-4, with D perhaps matching TRBD1 (6 bases). Trimming took off 2 bases at V and 3 bases at J, with 19 bases between the two ends. Germline CDR1 is MGHDK and CDR2 is SYGVNS. The CDR3 is 18 residues long. CDR3 sequence (DNA): TGTGCCAGCAGTGAAGGGTTCTCAACAGGGCTGTCTAATGAAAAACTGTTTTTT. Protein product: CASSEGFSTGLSNEKLFF.

This clonotype was observed at least ten times. The rearrangement joins TRBV24-1 to TRBJ2-2; D is unresolved. In germline, CDR1 is KGHDR, CDR2 SFDVKD. Deletions cut 4 bases from V and 4 bases from J, with 0 bases between. The CDR3 covers 11 residues. The CDR3 loop is CATSDTGELFF. CDR3 DNA sequence: TGTGCCACCAGTGACACCGGGGAGCTGTTTTTT.

This sequence joins TRBV4-1 and TRBJ2-3; maybe TRBD2 (5 bases). The CDR3 loop spans 18 amino acids. From germline, CDR1 is MGHRA and CDR2 YSYEKL. Trimming left V 0 bases short and J 0 bases short, with 16 bases between. In DNA form, the CDR3 reads TGCGCCAGCAGCCAAGATATCCGCGGACTCACTAGCACAGATACGCAGTATTTT. It is translated as CASSQDIRGLTSTDTQYF.

This clonotype was detected many times. The chain couples TRBV12-3 or TRBV12-4 to TRBJ2-3; the match to TRBD2 covers 10 bases. Unmatched junction bases numbered 3, after V lost 3 bases and J lost 6 bases. The CDR3 consists of 14 residues. DNA for the CDR3: TGTGCCAGCAGTTTGGGGACTAGCGCCGATACGCAGTATTTT. Translating it yields CASSLGTSADTQYF.

This chain links TRBV2 with TRBJ2-5; maybe TRBD2 (7 bases). This CDR3 is built from 14 residues. CDR1 SNHLY and CDR2 FYNNEI come from the germline V gene. V lost 6 bases and J lost 1, with 12 bases in between. Here the CDR3 reads CASRTGTTQETQYF. DNA for the CDR3: TGTGCCAGCAGAACAGGGACTACCCAAGAGACCCAGTACTTC.

This clonotype was recorded a few times. The genes are TRBV10-3 and TRBJ2-7; D possibly corresponds to TRBD1 (5 bases). Germline lookup yields CDR1 ENHRY and CDR2 SYGVKD. V lost 0 bases and J 6 bases, leaving 15 bases between the germline ends. CDR3 length: 15 amino acids. The CDR3 DNA reads as TGTGCCATCAGTGAGTCGGATTGGGGCTCGGGCGAGCAGTACTTC. As protein: CAISESDWGSGEQYF.

This clonotype was detected many times. The gene calls are TRBV11-2 and TRBJ2-3; no firm D call. The CDR3 is made up of 14 amino acids. V lost 5 bases and J 2 bases, leaving 11 bases between the germline ends. Per the germline V gene, CDR1 is SGHAT and CDR2 is FQNNGV. The CDR3 reads CASSLGQFTDTQYF. DNA of the CDR3: TGTGCCAGCAGCCTAGGGCAGTTCACAGATACGCAGTATTTT.

About this clonotype: A read error may explain this, as a much larger clone is one base away. The chain couples TRBV12-3 or TRBV12-4 to TRBJ1-4; tentative D call: TRBD1 (6 bases). Trimming stripped 4 bases from V and 6 bases from J, with 21 bases between. This CDR3 region has 17 residues. This chain's CDR3 is CASSSGRRTRGYEKLFF. CDR3 DNA: TGTGCCAGCAGTTCGGGACGTAGGACAAGGGGGTATGAAAAACTGTTTTTT.